Listed here is a single T cell receptor beta chain. This clone was picked up a small number of times. The clone's antigen remains unknown. Base qualities are missing; no much larger clone stands one base away. From each donor, a single peripheral blood sample of around 120 mL on average was drawn into heparinised tubes. A BD FACSAria II was used to sort naive, central memory, regulatory and stem cell-like memory CD4+ T cells with a panel that included CD45RO, CCR7, CD25, CD127, CD95 and CD27. All sorted populations exceeded 98% purity. Right away, PBMCs were isolated by Lymphoprep density gradient centrifugation and were stained directly, with no culture step. So that batch effects would be minimized, each experiment stained and sorted samples in pairs, pairing one healthy donor with one patient. These data are taken from a study of beta chain features in type 1 diabetes (dated by TCRdb to the late 2010s). Context from the whole study: Mean age, gender distribution, total cell number and subset yield were not different between patients and healthy donors. In the study, recently diagnosed type 1 diabetes patients and matched healthy donors were compared on the TCRB repertoires of their sorted circulating CD4+ T cell subsets. A total of 107,917,701 sorted cells were examined across all samples, and RNA yield correlated strongly with the number of cells per subset. Regulatory and stem cell-like memory subsets were obtained from only 8 patients and roughly eight healthy donors, while naive and central memory subsets were obtained from all 28 donors. General study outcomes and caveats: In all four CD4+ subsets, TCRB CDR3 length was moderately but significantly shorter in type 1 diabetes patients. At VDJ recombination sites, patients with type 1 diabetes made fewer insertions and deleted more nucleotides, a pattern implying thymic rearrangement abnormalities. Because cDNA rather than genomic DNA was sequenced, highly expressing activated cells could have been over-represented, although no difference in activation and CD3 levels was found between groups. The naive, central memory and regulatory TCRB repertoires appeared to resemble one another more closely among patients than among healthy donors. Because small numbers of individuals were included in the HLA sub-analyses, any influence of HLA type on TCRB rearrangement was left unresolved. Shorter templates might have been favored by PCR, but patient and control samples were amplified and corrected together, so both groups would have been affected equally by any skew.

V loses 2 bases of germline sequence and J loses 5 bases, and the interval between the two ends is 15 bases. Spanning cysteine to phenylalanine, the CDR3 consists of 15 amino acids. Solely the CDR3 DNA is kept, with 45 bases framed from the first base. The germline V gene specifies SGHAT as CDR1 and FQNNGV as CDR2. The entire amount of isolated RNA was reverse transcribed using the High Capacity cDNA Reverse Transcription Kit, so the sequenced TCRB transcripts were expressed ones. Deep immunoSEQ sequencing was applied to naive, central memory and regulatory T cell samples, giving an average of approximately 4 million total reads per sample. After sorted cells were lysed in RLT buffer, RNA was extracted with DNase-treated RNeasy Micro or Mini kits, with the choice depending on cell number. Each cell subset was processed separately to prevent cross-contamination, with patient and healthy donor samples processed together. Using the immunoSEQ multiplex PCR, TCRB sequences were amplified from cDNA into 87-bp fragments spanning the CDR3 region. Sequencing of the amplicons was performed on the Illumina HiSeq platform. In the paper's pipeline: Synthetic template baselines were used to correct PCR bias computationally, reads within Hamming distance 2 were collapsed, and singletons that could not be merged were discarded. Reads were aligned to IMGT to assign V, D and J genes, CDR3 length, and insertions or deletions at six rearrangement sites. Clonotype counts were normalized to sorted cell number within each subset before computing true diversity and Gini coefficients with the tcR R package. The overlap coefficient, calculated on TCRB nucleotide sequences, was used to quantify repertoire sharing. Held by TCRdb, this immuneACCESS table contains in-frame sequences only and omits some clones. Under half of the omission traces to an unresolved V gene where checked; the cause of the rest is unknown. V, J and clone size reflect that table, while D and trimming were determined from the DNA. Within this sample are some 150,000 clones, with around 10% of them counted one time only. The ten largest clonotypes hold roughly 1.9% of the sample.

The rearrangement joined TRBV11-2 to TRBJ2-5; the D gene is possibly TRBD1 or TRBD2, each agreeing over 5 bases. The source of this sequence is a man younger than 35 in good health. Sequencing was done on a sample of central memory CD4+ T cells from blood. The DNA reads TGTGCCAGCAGCTTAATCGGGGCGGGTGGCGAGACCCAGTACTTC. Its protein reads: CASSLIGAGGETQYF.